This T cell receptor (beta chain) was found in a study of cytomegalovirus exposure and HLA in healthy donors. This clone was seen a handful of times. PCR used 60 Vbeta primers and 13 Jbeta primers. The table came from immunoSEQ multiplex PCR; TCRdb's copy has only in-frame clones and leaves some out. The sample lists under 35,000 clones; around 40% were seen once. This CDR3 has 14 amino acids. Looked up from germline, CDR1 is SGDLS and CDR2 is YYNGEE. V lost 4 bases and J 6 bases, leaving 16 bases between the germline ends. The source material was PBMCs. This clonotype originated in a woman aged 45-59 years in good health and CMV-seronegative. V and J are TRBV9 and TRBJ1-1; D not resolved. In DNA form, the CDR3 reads TGTGCCAGCAGCCCCATCGCGGAGGGAGCTGAAGCTTTCTTT. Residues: CASSPIAEGAEAFF. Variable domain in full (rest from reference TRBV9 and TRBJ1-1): DSGVTQTPKHLITATGQRVTLRCSPRSGDLSVYWYQQSLDQGLQFLIQYYNGEERAKGNILERFSAQQFPDLHSELNLSSLELGDSALYFCASSPIAEGAEAFFGQGTRLTVV.